This passage covers 20 T cell receptor beta chains from one sample sequenced in a study of blood T cells in healthy people across ages. Sample-barcoded 5' priming and a J-beta primer mix drove a second PCR of about 6 to 12 cycles. TCRdb re-analysed the 5' RACE reads in MiXCR, keeping a single row per CDR3 protein. The sample carries more than 900,000 distinct CDR3 sequences, almost 30% recorded once. The same data also contributed to another study, on T cells of mothers and their children.

The sequencing input was blood. The receptor set was obtained from a woman aged 40 to 50 in good health.

The V call is TRBV30, the J call TRBJ2-2; D ambiguous. The V and J ends lost 4 bases and 0 bases respectively, with 9 bases between them. The CDR3 totals 14 residues. Germline V CDR1 and CDR2: GTSNPN, SVGIG (reference sequence). CDR3 amino acids: CAWIPVTNTGELFF. The CDR3 nucleotides are TGTGCCTGGATTCCGGTCACGAACACCGGGGAGCTGTTTTTT.

This clonotype was seen many times. The chain recombines TRBV5-1 with TRBJ2-7, with D perhaps matching TRBD2 (6 bases). The V end lost 0 bases, the J end lost 6 bases, and 10 bases lay between the germline ends. This CDR3 spans 13 amino acids. Germline CDR1 is SGHRS and CDR2 is YFSETQ. This chain's CDR3 is CASSLGRGIEQYF. In DNA, the CDR3 is TGCGCCAGCAGCTTGGGGCGGGGAATCGAGCAGTACTTC.

This clonotype showed up just a few times. The chain recombines TRBV28 with TRBJ2-5; D remains ambiguous. Looked up from germline, CDR1 is MDHEN and CDR2 is SYDVKM. CDR3 length: 15 amino acids. V was trimmed by 5 bases and J by 1 base, leaving 14 bases between them. The CDR3 region has the DNA TGTGCCAGCAGTCCTCCCCAGGCCCGCCAAGAGACCCAGTACTTC. It yields the protein CASSPPQARQETQYF.

V gene TRBV12-3 or TRBV12-4 combines with J gene TRBJ1-3; unclear D gene. V was trimmed by 3 bases and J by 4 bases, leaving 10 bases between them. CDR3 size: 14 residues. The CDR3 region has the DNA TGTGCCAGCAGTTTCTTTCCACAGGGAAACACCATATATTTT. Its translation: CASSFFPQGNTIYF.

This clonotype occurred a few times. The chain is built from TRBV20-1 and TRBJ1-3; D remains unclear. CDR1 is DFQATT and CDR2 is SNEGSKA in the germline V gene (reference sequence). This CDR3 is built from 16 residues. The germline V and J ends were trimmed by 1 base and 0 bases, with 13 bases remaining between them. The CDR3 loop reads CSARAVPLISGNTIYF. In nucleotides, the CDR3 is TGCAGTGCTAGAGCCGTCCCCCTTATCTCTGGAAACACCATATATTTT.

The chain's CDR3 is CATMAAMNTEAFF. DNA of the CDR3: TGTGCCACCATGGCCGCTATGAACACTGAAGCTTTCTTT. This chain links TRBV24-1 with TRBJ1-1; no clear D. The ends were cut back, 8 bases at V and 0 bases at J, with 9 bases in the middle. Germline values: CDR1 KGHDR, CDR2 SFDVKD. The CDR3 covers 13 residues.

V usage is TRBV25-1 and J usage is TRBJ1-2; D call uncertain. This CDR3 is 15 amino acids long. Germline CDR1 and CDR2: MGHDK and SYGVNS. V was shortened by 8 bases and J by 2 bases, with 18 bases between the two germline ends. This CDR3 is CASSPPGRRNYGYTF. The CDR3 DNA is TGTGCCAGCTCGCCGCCGGGCAGGCGGAACTATGGCTACACCTTC.

This clonotype has only a few counts. The DNA of the CDR3 is TGTGCCAGCATCGGGGGGGGAGCCATGAACACTGAAGCTTTCTTT. This gives the protein CASIGGGAMNTEAFF. V gene TRBV28 combines with J gene TRBJ1-1; weak D call: TRBD1 (5 bases). The CDR3 has 15 residues. Trimming removed 7 bases at V and 0 bases at J, with 15 bases between. CDR1 is MDHEN, CDR2 SYDVKM, per germline.

There are a few counts of this clonotype. V gene TRBV11-2 combines with J gene TRBJ2-5; 11 nucleotides align to TRBD2. The CDR3 spans 13 residues. The trim removed 5 bases at V and 11 bases at J, leaving 7 bases unmatched. Germline CDR1 is SGHAT and CDR2 is FQNNGV. The CDR3 bases are TGTGCCAGCAGCCTCCAGACTAGCGGGGAGCAGTACTTC. This encodes CASSLQTSGEQYF.

The gene calls are TRBV18 and TRBJ2-1, with D possibly matching TRBD2 (6 bases). Germline-derived CDR1 and CDR2 are KGHSH and LQKENI. The CDR3 runs to 13 residues. Trimming left V 2 bases short and J 7 bases short, with 9 bases between. The CDR3 region is CASSPGGLNEQFF. The DNA for the CDR3 is TGTGCCAGCTCACCAGGAGGGCTGAATGAGCAGTTCTTC. Filled out from reference TRBV18 and TRBJ2-1, the complete variable domain reads NAGVMQNPRHLVRRRGQEARLRCSPMKGHSHVYWYRQLPEEGLKFMVYLQKENIIDESGMPKERFSAEFPKEGPSILRIQQVVRGDSAAYFCASSPGGLNEQFFGPGTRLTVL.

This chain uses TRBV19 with TRBJ1-5; D possibly corresponds to TRBD1 (5 bases). The CDR3 runs to 16 residues. Trimming cost V 3 bases and J 3 bases, with 15 bases left between them. The germline V gene has CDR1 LNHDA and CDR2 SQIVND (reference sequence). For the CDR3, the DNA is TGTGCCAGTAGTATGGGGCCGGTCGGAAACAATCAGCCCCAGCATTTT. Translating it yields CASSMGPVGNNQPQHF.

This clonotype was picked up a small number of times. One end of the junction is discordant with germline, which a read error may explain. J is TRBJ1-2 and V is TRBV7-9; D unresolved. The CDR3 is 12 amino acids. Germline loops: CDR1 SEHNR, CDR2 FQNEAQ (reference sequence). The CDR3 DNA reads TGCGCCAGCAGCTTAGAGACTCCTGGCTACACCTTC. Amino acids: CASSLETPGYTF.

The chain carries TRBV6-4 and TRBJ2-1; D might be TRBD1 (5 bases). The CDR3 runs 13 residues. Germline CDR1 and CDR2: MRHNA and SNTAGT. Trimming left V 8 bases short and J 4 bases short, with 12 bases between. CDR3 loop: CASARTLYNEQFF. CDR3 bases: TGTGCCAGCGCCAGGACACTTTACAATGAGCAGTTCTTC.

The table lists this clonotype with a few counts. J is TRBJ1-6 and V is TRBV20-1; 8 bases fit TRBD1. Germline V lookup: CDR1 DFQATT, CDR2 SNEGSKA (reference sequence). Germline trimming cut 6 bases from V and 9 bases from J; bases unmatched to any gene: 7. The CDR3 sequence is 13 residues long. The CDR3 coding sequence is TGCAGTGCCCCGGCCAGGGGGCCTTCACCCCTCCACTTT. Protein: CSAPARGPSPLHF.

This clonotype has more than one count but fewer than ten. The J gene is TRBJ2-7, the V gene TRBV10-3; D uncertain. Germline V lookup: CDR1 ENHRY, CDR2 SYGVKD. V was pared by 3 bases and J by 1 base, with 7 bases between. The CDR3 covers 13 residues. The CDR3 sequence: CAISDLQSYEQYF. In DNA form, the CDR3 reads TGTGCCATCAGTGATCTACAGTCCTACGAGCAGTACTTC.

The V and J genes are TRBV7-3 and TRBJ1-3; D ambiguous. In germline, CDR1 is SGHTA, CDR2 FQGTGA. The CDR3 runs to 19 residues. V lost 2 bases to trimming and J lost 1 base, with 21 bases between them. The CDR3 nucleotides are TGTGCCAGCAGCTTATATATCCCCGCAGCAGGTTTATCTGGAAACACCATATATTTT. Amino acid sequence: CASSLYIPAAGLSGNTIYF.

This chain links TRBV11-1 with TRBJ2-4; the match to TRBD2 covers 11 bases. The CDR3 contains 15 residues. CDR1 is SGHAT, CDR2 FQDESV, per germline (reference sequence). V gave up 5 bases and J gave up 8 bases; unmatched junction bases: 8. The CDR3 spells CASSQTSGDADIQYF. The CDR3 region has the DNA TGTGCCAGCAGCCAGACTAGCGGGGATGCTGACATTCAGTACTTC.

The chain uses TRBV20-1 and TRBJ1-2; tentative D call: TRBD1 (5 bases). The CDR3 consists of 14 residues. Germline CDR1 DFQATT, CDR2 SNEGSKA (reference sequence). Trimming took off 2 bases at V and 0 bases at J, with 10 bases between the two ends. CDR3 DNA sequence: TGCAGTGCTAGACAGGGATTGGCTAACTATGGCTACACCTTC. Translating it yields CSARQGLANYGYTF.

The chain links TRBV2 to TRBJ2-4; D gene ambiguous. The better agreement between TRBJ2-7 and the DNA end casts doubt on the J call. The CDR3 extends over 14 amino acids. Germline lookup yields CDR1 SNHLY and CDR2 FYNNEI. Here the CDR3 DNA reads TGTGCCAGCAGACTACTCCAAGCGAGGAACGAGCAGTACTTC. Protein: CASRLLQARNEQYF.

This clonotype was picked up a small number of times. This chain joins TRBV15 and TRBJ1-2; D is uncertain. Germline V gives CDR1 LNHNV, CDR2 YYDKDF (reference sequence). Between the trimmed V and J ends, which lost 5 bases and 6 bases, there was a span of 10 bases. This CDR3 is built from 12 residues. The CDR3 here is CATSDIRDGYTF. The CDR3 DNA follows: TGTGCCACCAGCGACATCCGGGATGGCTACACCTTC. Complete variable domain (other parts from reference TRBV15 and TRBJ1-2): DAMVIQNPRYQVTQFGKPVTLSCSQTLNHNVMYWYQQKSSQAPKLLFHYYDKDFNNEADTPDNFQSRRPNTSFCFLDIRSPGLGDTAMYLCATSDIRDGYTFGSGTRLTVV.